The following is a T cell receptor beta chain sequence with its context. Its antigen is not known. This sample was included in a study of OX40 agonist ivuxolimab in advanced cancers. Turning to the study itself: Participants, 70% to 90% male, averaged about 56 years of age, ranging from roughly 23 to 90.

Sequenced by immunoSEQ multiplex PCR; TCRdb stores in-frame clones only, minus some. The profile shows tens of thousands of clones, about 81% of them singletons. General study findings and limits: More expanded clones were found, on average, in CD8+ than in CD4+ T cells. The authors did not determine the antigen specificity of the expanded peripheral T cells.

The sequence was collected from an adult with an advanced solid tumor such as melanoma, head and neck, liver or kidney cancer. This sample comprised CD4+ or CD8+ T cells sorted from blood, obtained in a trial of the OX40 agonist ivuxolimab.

Written as DNA, the CDR3 is TGTGCCAGCAGTGGCTTTGGGGGGAACACTGAAGCTTTCTTT. It yields the protein CASSGFGGNTEAFF. The J gene is TRBJ1-1, the V gene TRBV7-9; a possible D gene is TRBD1 (5 bases). The CDR3 extends over 14 amino acids. Germline CDR1 reads SEHNR; CDR2 reads FQNEAQ (reference sequence). The V end lost 6 bases, the J end lost 1 base, and 12 bases lay between the germline ends.